This T cell receptor beta chain comes out of a study of blood T cell repertoires in COVID-19. Turning to the study itself: The study drew acute and convalescent COVID-19 samples from the United States, Italy and Spain.

The assay was immunoSEQ multiplex PCR, and TCRdb's table has in-frame clones only and misses some. The sample lists about 330,000 clones, roughly nine tenths occurring once. Donors were grouped by their self-reported clinical history. Recovered status applied to Cohort 3 donors who had two consecutive negative PCRs. It also applied to those with clearance or with symptom resolution. This clone was counted a single time. Trimming left V 2 bases short and J 0 bases short, with 9 bases between. This CDR3 has 15 amino acids. The germline V gene encodes CDR1 SGDLS and CDR2 YYNGEE. The specimen was PBMCs or T cells enriched from blood (not recorded which). This chain links TRBV9 with TRBJ1-5, with D perhaps matching TRBD1 (6 bases). The TCR comes from a woman aged 25 to 45 who had recovered from COVID-19. DNA for the CDR3: TGTGCCAGCAGCGTGGACAGTTATAGCAATCAGCCCCAGCATTTT. It encodes CASSVDSYSNQPQHF.